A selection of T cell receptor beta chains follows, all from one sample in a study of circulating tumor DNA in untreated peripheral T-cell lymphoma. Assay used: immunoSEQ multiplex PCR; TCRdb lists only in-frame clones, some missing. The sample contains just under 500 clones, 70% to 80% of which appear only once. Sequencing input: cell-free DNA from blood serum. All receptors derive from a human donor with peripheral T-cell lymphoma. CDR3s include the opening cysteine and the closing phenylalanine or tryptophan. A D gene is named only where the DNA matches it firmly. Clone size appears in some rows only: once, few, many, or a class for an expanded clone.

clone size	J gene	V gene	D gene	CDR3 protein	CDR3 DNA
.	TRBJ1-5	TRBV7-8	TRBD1	CASSLARTGGFSNQPQHF	TGTGCCAGCAGCTTAGCTCGGACAGGGGGGTTTAGCAATCAGCCCCAGCATTTT
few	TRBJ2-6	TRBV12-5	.	CASGWCGAGQSRANVLTF	TGTGCTAGTGGTTGGTGCGGTGCAGGACAAAGTCGGGCCAACGTCCTGACTTTC
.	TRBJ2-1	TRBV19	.	CASSWLGSYNEQFF	TGTGCCAGTAGCTGGTTGGGATCCTACAATGAGCAGTTCTTC
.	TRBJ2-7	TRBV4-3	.	CASSQLPTRDSSYEQYF	TGCGCCAGCAGCCAATTACCCACCCGGGACTCATCCTACGAGCAGTACTTC
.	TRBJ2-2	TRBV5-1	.	CASSLQTGSGTANTGELFF	TGCGCCAGCAGCTTGCAAACAGGGAGTGGGACCGCGAACACCGGGGAGCTGTTTTTT
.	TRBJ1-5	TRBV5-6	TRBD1	CASSLAGQGTQPQHF	TGTGCCAGCAGCTTGGCGGGACAGGGAACTCAGCCCCAGCATTTT
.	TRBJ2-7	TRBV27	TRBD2	CASSSGTSGIPLLKPYEQYF	TGTGCCAGCAGTTCCGGGACTAGCGGGATACCACTTCTCAAACCCTACGAGCAGTACTTC
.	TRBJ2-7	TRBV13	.	CASSKGSYEQYF	TGTGCCAGCTCGAAGGGGTCCTACGAGCAGTACTTC
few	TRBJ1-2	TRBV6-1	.	CASSEVGSTRAFLDGYTF	TGTGCCAGCAGTGAGGTTGGGTCGACGAGAGCGTTCCTCGACGGCTACACCTTC
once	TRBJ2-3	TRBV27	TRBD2	CASSNPTIAGGADTQYF	TGTGCCAGCAGCAACCCCACCATAGCGGGAGGCGCAGATACGCAGTATTTT
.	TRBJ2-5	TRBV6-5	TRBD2	CASSYSSGLAETQYF	TGTGCCAGCAGTTACTCTTCGGGACTAGCAGAGACCCAGTACTTC
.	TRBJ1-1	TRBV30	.	CAWLPRNTEAFF	TGTGCCTGGCTTCCAAGGAACACTGAAGCTTTCTTT
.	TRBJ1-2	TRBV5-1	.	CASHLGGGDGYTF	TGCGCCAGCCACTTGGGCGGGGGAGATGGCTACACCTTC
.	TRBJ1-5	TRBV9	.	CASSADSGANQPQHF	TGTGCCAGCAGCGCGGACTCAGGGGCCAATCAGCCCCAGCATTTT
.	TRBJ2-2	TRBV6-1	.	CASSSKTAATGELFF	TGTGCCAGCAGTTCTAAAACAGCAGCGACCGGGGAGCTGTTTTTT
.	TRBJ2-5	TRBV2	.	CASRDLGKTQYF	TGTGCCAGCAGGGACCTTGGGAAGACCCAGTACTTC
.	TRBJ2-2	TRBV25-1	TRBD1	CASSHRGYTGELFF	TGTGCCAGCTCCCACAGGGGCTACACCGGGGAGCTGTTTTTT
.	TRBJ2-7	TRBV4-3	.	CASSQDLGSLEQYF	TGCGCCAGCAGCCAAGATTTAGGTTCCCTCGAGCAGTACTTC
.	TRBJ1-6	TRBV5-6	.	CASSLKGGNSPLHF	TGTGCCAGCAGCTTGAAGGGGGGCAATTCACCCCTCCACTTT
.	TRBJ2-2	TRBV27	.	CASRPWENTGELFF	TGTGCCAGCAGACCCTGGGAGAACACCGGGGAGCTGTTTTTT
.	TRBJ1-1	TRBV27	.	CASSWAAGATGISF	.
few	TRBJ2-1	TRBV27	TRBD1	CASSRDRAYNEQFF	TGTGCCAGCAGTCGGGACAGGGCCTACAATGAGCAGTTCTTC
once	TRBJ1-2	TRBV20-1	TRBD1	CSGEQGGGYTF	TGCAGTGGGGAACAGGGGGGCGGCTACACCTTC
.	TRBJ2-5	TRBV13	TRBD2	CASSLKDGGATETQYF	TGTGCCAGCAGCTTAAAGGACGGGGGGGCCACGGAGACCCAGTACTTC
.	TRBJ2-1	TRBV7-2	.	CASSSTSAQGFAEQFF	TGTGCCAGCAGCTCAACATCAGCACAGGGATTTGCTGAGCAGTTCTTC
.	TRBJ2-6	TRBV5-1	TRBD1	CASSLQGAGANVLTF	TGCGCCAGCAGCTTGCAGGGGGCTGGGGCCAACGTCCTGACTTTC
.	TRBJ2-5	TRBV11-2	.	CASSLLSGDTGETQYF	TGTGCCAGCAGCTTACTTTCGGGAGACACCGGGGAGACCCAGTACTTC
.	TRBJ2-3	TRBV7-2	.	CASSSRLGTPPDTQYF	TGTGCCAGCAGCTCTCGACTAGGGACGCCCCCAGATACGCAGTATTTT
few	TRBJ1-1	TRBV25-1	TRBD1	CASAPGQMNTEAFF	TGTGCCAGCGCGCCGGGACAGATGAACACTGAAGCTTTCTTT
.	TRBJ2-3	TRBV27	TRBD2	CASQFASGTTDTQYF	TGTGCCAGCCAGTTTGCGAGCGGGACTACAGATACGCAGTATTTT
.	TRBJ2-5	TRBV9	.	CASSVDGLAETQYF	TGTGCCAGCAGCGTAGACGGGTTGGCGGAGACCCAGTACTTC
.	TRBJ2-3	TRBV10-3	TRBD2	CAISDKGTSAGSGTQYF	TGTGCCATCAGTGATAAGGGGACTAGCGCAGGGTCAGGTACGCAGTATTTT
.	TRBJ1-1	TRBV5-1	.	CASSLESGANTEAFF	TGCGCCAGCAGCTTGGAATCCGGTGCCAACACTGAAGCTTTCTTT
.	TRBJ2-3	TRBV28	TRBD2	CASSFTSGRTGLSTDTQYF	TGTGCCAGCAGTTTTACTAGCGGGAGGACCGGACTTAGCACAGATACGCAGTATTTT
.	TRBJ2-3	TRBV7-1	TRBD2	CASSFLAGGPPDTQYF	TGTGCCAGCAGCTTCCTAGCGGGGGGGCCCCCAGATACGCAGTATTTT
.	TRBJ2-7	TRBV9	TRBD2	CASSVDGGGPYEQYF	TGTGCCAGCAGCGTAGATGGGGGAGGGCCTTACGAGCAGTACTTC
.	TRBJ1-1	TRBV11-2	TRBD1	CASSTQGGAAFF	TGTGCCAGCAGCACACAGGGGGGGGCAGCTTTCTTT
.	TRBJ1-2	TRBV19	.	CASSIGQSYGYTF	TGTGCCAGTAGTATAGGACAGTCCTATGGCTACACCTTC
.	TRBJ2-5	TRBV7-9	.	CASSLEDLAHPQETQYF	TGTGCCAGCAGCTTAGAGGACCTAGCTCACCCCCAAGAGACCCAGTACTTC
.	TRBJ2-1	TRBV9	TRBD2	CASSSPRLAGGLEQFF	TGTGCCAGCAGCTCCCCCCGACTAGCGGGAGGCTTAGAGCAGTTCTTC
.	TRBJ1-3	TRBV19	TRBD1	CASSIGGTGGNTIYF	TGTGCCAGTAGTATAGGGGGGACAGGGGGAAACACCATATATTTT
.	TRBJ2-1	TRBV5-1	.	CASSLVVWDEQFF	TGCGCCAGCAGCTTGGTGGTATGGGATGAGCAGTTCTTC
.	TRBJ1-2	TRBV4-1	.	CASSQDRGIVYGYTF	TGCGCCAGCAGCCAAGACCGGGGGATAGTGTATGGCTACACCTTC
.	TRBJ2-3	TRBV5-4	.	CASSLPRDMADTQYF	TGTGCCAGCAGCTTGCCCCGAGACATGGCAGATACGCAGTATTTT
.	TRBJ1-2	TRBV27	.	CASSLLVAGVANYGYTF	TGTGCCAGCAGTTTGTTGGTCGCGGGTGTAGCTAACTATGGCTACACCTTC
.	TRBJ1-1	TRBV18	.	CASSPGNTEAFF	TGTGCCAGCTCACCAGGGAACACTGAAGCTTTCTTT
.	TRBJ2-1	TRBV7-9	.	CASSLAGTRNEQFF	TGTGCCAGCAGCTTAGCCGGGACGAGAAATGAGCAGTTCTTC
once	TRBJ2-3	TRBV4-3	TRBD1	CASSQDLPQGVTDTQYF	TGCGCCAGCAGCCAAGATCTCCCACAGGGGGTTACAGATACGCAGTATTTT
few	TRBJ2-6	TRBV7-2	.	CASRKVGRESGANVLTF	TGTGCCAGCAGGAAGGTGGGGAGAGAAAGTGGGGCCAACGTCCTGACTTTC
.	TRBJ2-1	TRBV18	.	CASSPVWHNEQFF	TGTGCCAGCTCACCGGTGTGGCACAATGAGCAGTTCTTC